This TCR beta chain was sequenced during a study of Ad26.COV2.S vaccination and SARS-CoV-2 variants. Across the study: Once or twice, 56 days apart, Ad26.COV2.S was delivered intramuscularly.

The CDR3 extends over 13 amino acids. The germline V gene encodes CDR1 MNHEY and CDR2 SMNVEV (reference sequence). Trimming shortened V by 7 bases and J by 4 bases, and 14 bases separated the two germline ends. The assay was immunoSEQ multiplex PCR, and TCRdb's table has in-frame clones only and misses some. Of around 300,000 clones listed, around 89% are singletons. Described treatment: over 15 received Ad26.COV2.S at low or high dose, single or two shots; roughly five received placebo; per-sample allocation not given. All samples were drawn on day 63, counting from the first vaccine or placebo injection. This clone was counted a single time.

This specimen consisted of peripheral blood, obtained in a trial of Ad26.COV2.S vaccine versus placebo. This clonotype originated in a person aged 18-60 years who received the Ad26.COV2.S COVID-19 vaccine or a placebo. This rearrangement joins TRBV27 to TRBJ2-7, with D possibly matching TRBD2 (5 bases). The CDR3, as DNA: TGTGCCAGCAAGGCAGCGGCAAAATACGAGCAGTACTTC. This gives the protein CASKAAAKYEQYF.